Each of the 9 T cell receptor beta chains below was sequenced from the same sample in a study of blood T cells in healthy people across ages. With a J-beta primer mix and a sample-barcoded 5' primer, a second PCR ran 7 to 11 cycles. Each CDR3 protein gets one entry after TCRdb re-called the 5' RACE reads with MiXCR. The sample holds 1.4 million or so distinct CDR3 sequences, approximately 39% seen once. The sample consisted of blood. The receptors originated from a woman under 30 in good health.

This clonotype was seen a few times. The gene calls are TRBV14 and TRBJ2-2; weak D call: TRBD2 (5 bases). The CDR3 length is 14 residues. The germline V gene encodes CDR1 SGHDN and CDR2 FVKESK. V was shortened by 4 bases and J by 4 bases, with 10 bases between the two germline ends. Here the CDR3 reads CASSPTRSTGELFF. Here the CDR3 DNA reads TGTGCCAGCAGCCCCACTAGGAGCACCGGGGAGCTGTTTTTT.

The V gene is TRBV20-1, the J gene TRBJ2-2; TRBD2 matches at 8 bases. The germline CDR1 and CDR2 sequences are DFQATT and SNEGSKA (reference sequence). With 5 bases clipped from V and 7 bases from J, the junction kept 6 bases outside the gene matches. There are 13 residues in the CDR3. CDR3: CSAQAGVNGELFF. CDR3 bases: TGCAGTGCTCAAGCGGGGGTTAACGGGGAGCTGTTTTTT.

This clonotype was counted at least ten times. The rearrangement uses TRBV7-8 and TRBJ2-1; 7 bases line up with TRBD2. J lost 4 bases, V lost 4 bases, and 4 bases had no gene match. The CDR3 runs to 14 residues. From germline, CDR1 is SGHVS and CDR2 FQNEAQ. The CDR3 sequence: CASSWGGSYNEQFF. The CDR3 bases are TGTGCCAGCAGCTGGGGGGGTAGTTACAATGAGCAGTTCTTC. Together with reference TRBV7-8 and TRBJ2-1, the CDR3 gives the full variable domain: GAGVSQSPRYKVAKRGQDVALRCDPISGHVSLFWYQQALGQGPEFLTYFQNEAQLDKSGLPSDRFFAERPEGSVSTLKIQRTQQEDSAVYLCASSWGGSYNEQFFGPGTRLTVL.

The chain employs TRBV30 and TRBJ1-5; D not resolved. The germline V gene has CDR1 GTSNPN and CDR2 SVGIG (reference sequence). Deletions cut 5 bases from V and 3 bases from J, with 11 bases between. This CDR3 contains 13 residues. This chain's CDR3 is CAWSESLNQPQHF. DNA for the CDR3: TGTGCCTGGTCCGAGTCCCTCAATCAGCCCCAGCATTTT.

About this clonotype itself: A read error may explain this, as a much larger clone is one base away. The CDR3 region has the DNA TGCAGTGCTAGAGTCGGTGCGGGAGCCTTATCCTACGAGCAGTTCTTC. It codes for CSARVGAGALSYEQFF. The chain couples TRBV20-1 to TRBJ2-1; 7 nucleotides line up with TRBD2. Trimming cost V 1 base and J 10 bases; bases outside gene matches: 16. CDR3 length: 16 amino acids. CDR1 DFQATT and CDR2 SNEGSKA come from the germline V gene (reference sequence).

This clonotype was seen a single time. The chain combines TRBV6-1 with TRBJ1-2; possible D gene TRBD1, 5 bases. The CDR3 has 14 residues. V gave up 4 bases and J gave up 8 bases, with 17 bases separating them. The V gene's germline CDR1 is MNHNS and CDR2 SASEGT. The CDR3 DNA follows: TGTGCCAGCAGTGTAGGGGTCGGAGGCTACGGCTACACCTTC. It is translated as CASSVGVGGYGYTF.

The chain combines TRBV7-2 with TRBJ1-3, with TRBD1 identical over 7 bases. Germline-derived CDR1 and CDR2 are SGHTA and FQGNSA. CDR3 length: 14 residues. The V and J ends lost 2 bases and 4 bases, in that order; junction bases with no gene match: 2. In nucleotides, the CDR3 is TGTGCCAGCAGCTTAAGGGGGCAAGGAAACACCATATATTTT. Its translation is CASSLRGQGNTIYF. Supplemented by reference TRBV7-2 and TRBJ1-3, the full variable domain reads GAGVSQSPSNKVTEKGKDVELRCDPISGHTALYWYRQSLGQGLEFLIYFQGNSAPDKSGLPSDRFSAERTGGSVSTLTIQRTQQEDSAVYLCASSLRGQGNTIYFGEGSWLTVV.

A single count supports this clonotype. The chain combines TRBV29-1 with TRBJ2-5, with D possibly TRBD2 on 6 matching bases. The J call may not be correct, given that the DNA end is closer to TRBJ2-7. This CDR3 contains 13 residues. Germline values: CDR1 SQVTM, CDR2 ANQGSEA. The CDR3, as DNA: TGCAGCGTTTATCAGGGACTCGTCCACGAGCAGTACTTC. It translates to CSVYQGLVHEQYF.

This chain connects TRBV9 to TRBJ2-1; D remains ambiguous. Germline CDR1 reads SGDLS; CDR2 reads YYNGEE. V dropped 4 bases and J dropped 4 bases, with 33 bases sitting between them. CDR3 length: 21 amino acids. Here the CDR3 DNA reads TGTGCCAGCAGCCCACCCGAGGTCGGTGAGCGCGCCGGCCCTGATTACAATGAGCAGTTCTTC. Amino acids: CASSPPEVGERAGPDYNEQFF.